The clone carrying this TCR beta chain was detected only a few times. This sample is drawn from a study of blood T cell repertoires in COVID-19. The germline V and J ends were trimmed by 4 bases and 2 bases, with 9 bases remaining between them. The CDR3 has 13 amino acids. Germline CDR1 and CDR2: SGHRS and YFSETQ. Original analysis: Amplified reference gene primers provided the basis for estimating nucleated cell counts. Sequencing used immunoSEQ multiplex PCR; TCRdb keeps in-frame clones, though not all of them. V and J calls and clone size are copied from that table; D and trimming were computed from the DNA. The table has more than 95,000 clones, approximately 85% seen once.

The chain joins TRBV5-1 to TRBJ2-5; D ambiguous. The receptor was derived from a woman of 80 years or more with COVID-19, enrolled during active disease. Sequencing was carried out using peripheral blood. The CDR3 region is CASSPEVQETQYF. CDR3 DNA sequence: TGCGCCAGCAGCCCAGAGGTACAAGAGACCCAGTACTTC.